The entry below gives a single T cell receptor (beta chain) sequence along with its context. Peripheral blood CD8+ and CD4+ T cells were profiled by TCR beta sequencing. This record comes from a study of CD8 T cells in Susac syndrome. V was cut by 2 bases and J by 3 bases, with 10 bases left in between. Germline CDR1 is SGHDT and CDR2 is YYEEEE. This CDR3 comprises 14 residues. It was with random hexamers that 0.5 to 1 ug RNA was reverse transcribed. The method of amplification for TCR beta CDR3 was immunoSEQ multiplex PCR, covering 54 Vbeta and 13 Jbeta. TCRdb recomputed calls from the immunoSEQ multiplex PCR reads with MiXCR, one row per CDR3 protein. Among roughly 130,000 distinct CDR3 sequences listed, approximately 94% were seen once.

Sequencing was done on a sample of CD4+ T cells from PBMCs. The gene calls are TRBV5-6 and TRBJ2-3, with D possibly TRBD2 on 5 matching bases. This TCR derives from a human donor with multiple sclerosis. CDR3 DNA sequence: TGTGCCAGCAGCTTAGAGGGTACAACAGATACGCAGTATTTT. It is translated as CASSLEGTTDTQYF.